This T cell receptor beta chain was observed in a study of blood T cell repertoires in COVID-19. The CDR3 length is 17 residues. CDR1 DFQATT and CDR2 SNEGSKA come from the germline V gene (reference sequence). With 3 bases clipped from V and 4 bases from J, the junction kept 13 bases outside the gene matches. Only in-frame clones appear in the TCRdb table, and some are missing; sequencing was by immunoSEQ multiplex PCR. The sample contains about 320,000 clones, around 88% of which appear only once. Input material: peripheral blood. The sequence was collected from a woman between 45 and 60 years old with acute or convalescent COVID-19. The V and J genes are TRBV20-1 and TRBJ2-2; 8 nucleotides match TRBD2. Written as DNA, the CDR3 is TGCAGTGCTAGTGACCCGAGCGGGAGCTCGGCCACCGGGGAGCTGTTTTTT. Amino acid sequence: CSASDPSGSSATGELFF.